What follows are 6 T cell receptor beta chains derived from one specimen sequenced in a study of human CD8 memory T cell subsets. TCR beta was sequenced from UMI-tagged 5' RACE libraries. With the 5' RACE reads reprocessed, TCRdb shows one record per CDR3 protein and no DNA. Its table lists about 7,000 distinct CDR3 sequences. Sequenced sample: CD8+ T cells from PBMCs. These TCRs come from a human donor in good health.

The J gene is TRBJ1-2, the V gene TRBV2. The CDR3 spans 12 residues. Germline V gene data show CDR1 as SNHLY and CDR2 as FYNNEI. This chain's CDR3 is CASRGWDYGYTF.

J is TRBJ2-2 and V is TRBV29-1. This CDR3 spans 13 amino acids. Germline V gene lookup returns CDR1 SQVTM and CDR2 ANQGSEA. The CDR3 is CSVEVIDTGELFF.

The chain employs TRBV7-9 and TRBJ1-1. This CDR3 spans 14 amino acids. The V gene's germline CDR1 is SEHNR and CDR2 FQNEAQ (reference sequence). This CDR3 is CASSLTKGNTEAFF.

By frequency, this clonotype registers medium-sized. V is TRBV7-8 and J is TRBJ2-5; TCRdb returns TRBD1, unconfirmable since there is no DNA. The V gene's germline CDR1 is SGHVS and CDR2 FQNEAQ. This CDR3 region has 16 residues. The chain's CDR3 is CASSLAGTGGEETQYF.

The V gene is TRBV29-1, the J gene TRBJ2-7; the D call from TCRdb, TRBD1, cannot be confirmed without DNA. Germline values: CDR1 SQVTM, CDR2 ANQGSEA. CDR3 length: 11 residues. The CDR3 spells CSVITGNEQYF.

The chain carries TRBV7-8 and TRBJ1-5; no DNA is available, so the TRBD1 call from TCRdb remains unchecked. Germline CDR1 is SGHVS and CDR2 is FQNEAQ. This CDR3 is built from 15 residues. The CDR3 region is CASSSGPQSNQPQHF.